This T cell receptor beta chain was captured in a study of T-cell reconstitution after alpha-beta-depleted transplantation in children. The library targeted TCRbeta and was prepared with unique molecular identifiers. TCRdb independently ran MiXCR on the PCR reads; one entry per CDR3 protein. This table has 350,000 to 400,000 distinct CDR3 sequences, roughly 22% appearing once. The CDR3 loop spans 19 amino acids. Germline trimming cut 6 bases from V and 9 bases from J; bases unmatched to any gene: 21. Per germline, CDR1 SGHAT and CDR2 FQDESV (reference sequence). This clonotype was counted many times. The receptor was isolated from a human donor who donated a stem cell graft to a child with acute myeloid leukemia. The specimen was PBMCs from the stem cell graft donor, collected from the stem cell graft. The J gene is TRBJ2-1, the V gene TRBV11-1; 12 bases are a match to TRBD2. The DNA for the CDR3 is TGTGCCAGCAGTCTAGCGGGAGGGCTGGGAACCGGATCATCCCTTGAGCAGTTCTTC. Protein sequence: CASSLAGGLGTGSSLEQFF.